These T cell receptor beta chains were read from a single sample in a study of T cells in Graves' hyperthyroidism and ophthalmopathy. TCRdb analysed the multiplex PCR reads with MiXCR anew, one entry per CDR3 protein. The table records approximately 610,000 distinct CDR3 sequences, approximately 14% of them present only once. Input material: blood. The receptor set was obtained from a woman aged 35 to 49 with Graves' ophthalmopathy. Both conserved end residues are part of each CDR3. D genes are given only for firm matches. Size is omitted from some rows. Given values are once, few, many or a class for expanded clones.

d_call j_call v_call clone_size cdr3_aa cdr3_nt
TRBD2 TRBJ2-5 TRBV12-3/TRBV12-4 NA CASSGTRDTRYQETQYF TGTGCCAGCAGTGGGACTAGGGACACGCGGTACCAAGAGACCCAGTACTTC
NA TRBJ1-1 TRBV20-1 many CSARDTGNTEAFF TGCAGTGCTAGAGATACGGGGAACACTGAAGCTTTCTTT
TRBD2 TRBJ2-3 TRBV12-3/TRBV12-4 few CASRDGLVPDTQYF TGTGCCAGCAGAGATGGACTAGTCCCAGATACGCAGTATTTT
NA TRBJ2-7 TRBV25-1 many CASSRVRAKGYEQYF TGTGCCAGCAGTCGGGTTCGGGCCAAAGGCTACGAGCAGTACTTC
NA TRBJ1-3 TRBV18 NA CASSNSPDSGNTIYF TGTGCCAGCTCAAACAGCCCAGACTCTGGAAACACCATATATTTT
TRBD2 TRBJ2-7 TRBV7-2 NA CASSLALGVGEGLGEQYF TGTGCCAGCAGCTTAGCGCTCGGGGTTGGGGAGGGGTTGGGCGAGCAGTACTTC
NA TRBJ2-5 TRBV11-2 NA CASSLLSGLIETQYF TGTGCCAGCAGCTTACTATCGGGACTTATAGAGACCCAGTACTTC
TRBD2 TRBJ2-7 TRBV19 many CASRLSTSGSYEQYF TGTGCCAGCCGACTGTCGACTAGCGGGAGTTACGAGCAGTACTTC
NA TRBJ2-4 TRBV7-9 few CASGPSGDIKNIQYF TGTGCCAGCGGCCCATCTGGGGACATCAAAAACATTCAGTACTTC
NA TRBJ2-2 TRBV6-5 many CATPGGRPPYTGELFF TGTGCCACCCCCGGGGGTCGCCCTCCTTACACCGGGGAGCTGTTTTTT
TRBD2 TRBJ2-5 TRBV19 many CASSIGGLAAQETQYF TGTGCCAGTAGCATAGGGGGACTAGCGGCCCAAGAGACCCAGTACTTC
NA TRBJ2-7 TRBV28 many CASSAEGTSYEQYF TGTGCCAGCAGTGCCGAGGGGACCTCCTACGAGCAGTACTTC
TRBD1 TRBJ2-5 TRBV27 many CASSPDRGGETQYF TGTGCCAGCAGTCCCGACAGGGGGGGCGAGACCCAGTACTTC
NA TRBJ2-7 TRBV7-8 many CASSLLDISYEQYF TGTGCCAGCAGCTTGCTGGACATTTCCTACGAGCAGTACTTC
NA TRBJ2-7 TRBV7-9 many CASSFGHEQYF TGTGCCAGCAGCTTCGGCCACGAGCAGTACTTC
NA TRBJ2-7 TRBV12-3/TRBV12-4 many CASSPQGNYEQYF TGTGCCAGCAGTCCCCAGGGAAACTACGAGCAGTACTTC
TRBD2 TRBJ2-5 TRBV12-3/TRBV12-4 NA CASSQWTSGRWETQYF TGTGCCAGCAGTCAGTGGACTAGCGGGAGGTGGGAGACCCAGTACTTC
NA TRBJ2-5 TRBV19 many CASSIGVETQYF TGTGCCAGTAGTATAGGGGTGGAGACCCAGTACTTC
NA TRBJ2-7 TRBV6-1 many CASSANSPSSYEQYF TGTGCCAGCAGTGCGAACAGCCCGAGCTCCTACGAGCAGTACTTC
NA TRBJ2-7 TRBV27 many CASSKLGGIAYEQYF TGTGCCAGCAGCAAACTGGGCGGAATTGCGTACGAGCAGTACTTC
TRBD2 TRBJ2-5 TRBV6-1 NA CASTQGLAGGGETQYF TGCGCCAGCACCCAGGGACTAGCGGGAGGTGGGGAGACCCAGTACTTC
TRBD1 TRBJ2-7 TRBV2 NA CASTRWDRVEQYF TGTGCCAGCACCAGATGGGACAGGGTCGAGCAGTACTTC
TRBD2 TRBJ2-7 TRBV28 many CASWASGAGEQYF TGTGCCAGCTGGGCTAGCGGAGCGGGTGAGCAGTACTTC
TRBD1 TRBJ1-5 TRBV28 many CASSLDRANQPQHF TGTGCCAGCAGCTTGGACAGGGCAAATCAGCCCCAGCATTTT
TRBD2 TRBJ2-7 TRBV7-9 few CASVLEREGLREQYF TGTGCCAGCGTTTTAGAGCGGGAGGGCCTCCGAGAGCAGTACTTC
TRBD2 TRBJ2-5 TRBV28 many CASSFLAVPQETQYF TGTGCCAGCAGTTTTCTAGCGGTCCCACAAGAGACCCAGTACTTC
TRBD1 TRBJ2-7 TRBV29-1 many CSVSTGGRYEQYF TGCAGCGTTTCTACAGGGGGCCGCTACGAGCAGTACTTC
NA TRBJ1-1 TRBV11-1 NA CASSLAMTDTEAFF TGTGCCAGCAGCTTAGCAATGACAGACACTGAAGCTTTCTTT
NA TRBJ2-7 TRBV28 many CASGYGSSLDYEQYF TGTGCCAGCGGTTATGGGAGTAGTCTCGACTACGAGCAGTACTTC
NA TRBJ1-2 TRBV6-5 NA CASSSPGRGSGYTF TGTGCCAGCAGTTCCCCGGGACGGGGGTCTGGCTACACCTTC
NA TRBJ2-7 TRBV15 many CATSGLLSYEQYF TGTGCCACCTCGGGACTTCTCTCCTACGAGCAGTACTTC